These 30 T cell receptor beta chains were sequenced from one sample in a study of T cells after yellow fever vaccination. From the 5' RACE reads, TCRdb called clonotypes with MiXCR, one entry per CDR3 protein. The sample contains around 29,000 distinct CDR3 sequences, 6.3% of which appear only once. Specimen: PBMCs, either bulk or a sorted T-cell subset (CD4+, CD8+, memory, or dextramer-sorted; not recorded which), collected on the day of the yellow fever booster vaccination. Receptors originate from a man aged 25-45 years who received the YFV17D yellow fever vaccine.

The chain links TRBV2 to TRBJ1-5; D not certain. This CDR3 comprises 13 residues. Germline V gene data show CDR1 as SNHLY and CDR2 as FYNNEI. V lost 3 bases, J lost 0 bases, and 3 bases lay in between. The CDR3 DNA is TGTGCCAGCAGTGATTCTAGCAATCAGCCCCAGCATTTT. This codes for CASSDSSNQPQHF.

This clonotype appeared a few times. V usage is TRBV10-3 and J usage is TRBJ1-5; tentatively, D is TRBD1 (6 bases). CDR1 is ENHRY, CDR2 SYGVKD, per germline. Trimming cost V 4 bases and J 1 base, with 8 bases left between them. This CDR3 comprises 14 residues. CDR3 in DNA: TGTGCCATCAGTGGGGACACCAGCAATCAGCCCCAGCATTTT. Amino acids: CAISGDTSNQPQHF.

This clonotype was found many times. This chain links TRBV29-1 with TRBJ1-1; TRBD1 matches at 10 bases. The CDR3 runs 14 residues. The germline V gene encodes CDR1 SQVTM and CDR2 ANQGSEA. The ends lost 2 bases at V and 8 bases at J; junction bases unmatched: 8. As DNA, the CDR3 is TGCAGCGTTGAAAGGGACAGGGGCGTTGTCGAAGCTTTCTTT. Encoded protein: CSVERDRGVVEAFF.

Ten or more counts support this clonotype. The V and J genes are TRBV7-2 and TRBJ2-1; no reliable D call. CDR3 length: 13 amino acids. The germline V and J ends were trimmed by 1 base and 10 bases, with 11 bases remaining between them. CDR1 and CDR2 from the germline V gene are SGHTA and FQGNSA. The CDR3 region has the DNA TGTGCCAGCAGCTTAGGAGATTACTGGGAGCAGTTCTTC. Its protein is CASSLGDYWEQFF.

This clonotype appeared many times. The rearrangement uses TRBV24-1 and TRBJ2-7; the D gene could be TRBD1 or TRBD2 (5 bases each). V dropped 9 bases and J dropped 2 bases, with 37 bases sitting between them. Germline CDR1 and CDR2: KGHDR and SFDVKD. CDR3 length: 21 amino acids. For the CDR3, the DNA is TGTGCCACCGGGGCTTCCGGGACGTATGTTCTTAAGAATCTTCTCACCTACGAGCAGTACTTC. Amino acid sequence: CATGASGTYVLKNLLTYEQYF.

This clonotype was seen repeatedly, ten times or more. The chain links TRBV4-3 to TRBJ2-7, with 8 nucleotides matching TRBD1. The junction had 6 bases not matched to a gene; V was cut back by 2 bases and J by 3 bases. From germline, CDR1 is LGHNA and CDR2 YSLEER. The CDR3 covers 15 residues. CDR3 nucleotides: TGCGCCAGCAGCCAATTCGGACAGGGTCTCTACGAGCAGTACTTC. Residues: CASSQFGQGLYEQYF.

This rearrangement joins TRBV5-1 to TRBJ2-2; the match to TRBD1 covers 7 bases. This CDR3 comprises 17 residues. The ends lost 4 bases at V and 5 bases at J; junction bases unmatched: 14. CDR1 is SGHRS, CDR2 YFSETQ, per germline. The CDR3 nucleotides read TGCGCCAGCAGCCCGAGGGGCCGACAGGGACGGACCGGGGAGCTGTTTTTT. Amino acid sequence: CASSPRGRQGRTGELFF.

This clonotype was counted ten times or more. The rearrangement joins TRBV12-3 or TRBV12-4 to TRBJ2-4; D may match TRBD1 or TRBD2 (5 bases each). CDR3 length: 13 residues. V shed 4 bases and J shed 9 bases, with 13 bases lying between them. CDR3 nucleotides: TGTGCCAGCAGTTCAGCGGACCAGGGCATTCAGTACTTC. Protein: CASSSADQGIQYF.

This clonotype was seen many times. The CDR3 DNA sequence: TGTGCCAGCAGCCAAGGGGGAAGGGGCCAAGAGACCCAGTACTTC. Encoded protein: CASSQGGRGQETQYF. The V and J genes are TRBV3-1 and TRBJ2-5, with D perhaps matching TRBD1 (5 bases). Trimming shortened V by 1 base and J by 1 base, and 10 bases separated the two germline ends. Per germline, CDR1 LGHDT and CDR2 YNNKEL (reference sequence). The length of the CDR3 is 15 residues.

Many counts were recorded for this clonotype. The CDR3 nucleotides are TGTGCCAGCAGCCAACAGGGATTCGAAACTGAAGCTTTCTTT. Translated, it gives CASSQQGFETEAFF. The chain uses TRBV7-9 and TRBJ1-1, with D possibly being TRBD1 (6 bases). Germline assignment: CDR1 SEHNR and CDR2 FQNEAQ (reference sequence). The CDR3 has 14 residues. The germline V and J ends were trimmed by 5 bases and 5 bases, with 15 bases remaining between them.

This clonotype occurred many times. The chain recombines TRBV25-1 with TRBJ2-4; D gene ambiguous. Trimming took 0 bases from V and 6 from J, leaving 9 bases between them. CDR1 and CDR2 (germline): MGHDK, SYGVNS. This CDR3 comprises 14 residues. This chain's CDR3 is CASSEYLGSNIQYF. Written as DNA, the CDR3 is TGTGCCAGCAGTGAATATCTGGGTTCAAACATTCAGTACTTC.

The V call is TRBV20-1, the J call TRBJ2-5; D not resolved. V was pared by 4 bases and J by 0 bases, with 6 bases between. The CDR3 loop spans 12 amino acids. Looked up from germline, CDR1 is DFQATT and CDR2 is SNEGSKA (reference sequence). CDR3 coding DNA: TGCAGTGCTACGGCAGACCAAGAGACCCAGTACTTC. This translates into CSATADQETQYF.

The J gene is TRBJ2-7, the V gene TRBV4-2; no definite D call. The CDR3 length is 15 residues. CDR1 LGHNA and CDR2 YNFKEQ come from the germline V gene. Deletions cut 1 base from V and 0 bases from J, with 10 bases between. The chain's CDR3 is CASSQGAQTSYEQYF. CDR3 coding DNA: TGTGCCAGCAGCCAAGGGGCCCAAACCTCCTACGAGCAGTACTTC.

The rearrangement uses TRBV20-1 and TRBJ1-4; D uncertain. This CDR3 is 14 amino acids long. With 0 bases removed from V and 8 bases from J, the gap between germline ends came to 13 bases. Germline CDR1 is DFQATT and CDR2 is SNEGSKA (reference sequence). The CDR3 spells CSARDPMREEKLFF. The CDR3, as DNA: TGCAGTGCTAGAGATCCTATGCGCGAGGAAAAACTGTTTTTT.

This rearrangement joins TRBV19 to TRBJ1-5; no clear D. The germline gives CDR1 LNHDA, CDR2 SQIVND (reference sequence). Trimming took 1 base from V and 4 from J, leaving 14 bases between them. This CDR3 has 16 amino acids. In nucleotides, the CDR3 is TGTGCCAGTAGTATAGTTGGCCAGCTGGGGAATCAGCCCCAGCATTTT. Translating it yields CASSIVGQLGNQPQHF.

This clonotype occurred a few times. V usage is TRBV5-1 and J usage is TRBJ2-1; 13 nucleotides agree with TRBD2. The V and J ends lost 3 bases and 7 bases, in that order; junction bases with no gene match: 4. CDR1 is SGHRS, CDR2 YFSETQ, per germline. The CDR3 sequence is 15 residues long. Here the CDR3 DNA reads TGCGCCAGCAGCTCCGGACTAGCGGGAGTAAATGAGCAGTTCTTC. This sequence encodes CASSSGLAGVNEQFF. The whole variable domain, remainder taken from reference TRBV5-1 and TRBJ2-1, is KAGVTQTPRYLIKTRGQQVTLSCSPISGHRSVSWYQQTPGQGLQFLFEYFSETQRNKGNFPGRFSGRQFSNSRSEMNVSTLELGDSALYLCASSSGLAGVNEQFFGPGTRLTVL.

There are a few counts of this clonotype. The chain uses TRBV20-1 and TRBJ1-2, with 7 bases fitting TRBD1. The CDR3 sequence is 14 residues long. Germline trimming cut 0 bases from V and 2 bases from J; bases unmatched to any gene: 3. Germline V gives CDR1 DFQATT, CDR2 SNEGSKA (reference sequence). The CDR3 bases are TGCAGTGCTAGAGAGGGACAGCTAAACTATGGCTACACCTTC. Amino acid sequence: CSAREGQLNYGYTF.

This clonotype was counted at least ten times. In DNA form, the CDR3 reads TGCGCCAGCAGCCCCTCACCACATCGAAACACCGGGGAGCTGTTTTTT. Residues: CASSPSPHRNTGELFF. The V gene is TRBV4-3, the J gene TRBJ2-2; D call uncertain. This CDR3 is built from 16 residues. Trimming shortened V by 4 bases and J by 2 bases, and 14 bases separated the two germline ends. The germline gives CDR1 LGHNA, CDR2 YSLEER.

This clonotype has only a few counts. V and J are TRBV20-1 and TRBJ1-3; 10 bases fit TRBD1. This CDR3 has 14 amino acids. The V gene's germline CDR1 is DFQATT and CDR2 SNEGSKA (reference sequence). The junction had 5 bases not matched to a gene; V was cut back by 5 bases and J by 4 bases. CDR3 region: CSAGDRGKGNTIYF. In DNA form, the CDR3 reads TGCAGTGCTGGGGACAGGGGTAAAGGAAACACCATATATTTT.

This clonotype was found many times. The chain carries TRBV5-6 and TRBJ1-2; D unresolved. Trimming left V 2 bases short and J 5 bases short, with 4 bases between. Per germline, CDR1 SGHDT and CDR2 YYEEEE. The CDR3 has 11 residues. The CDR3 loop is CASSLEYGYTF. In DNA, the CDR3 is TGTGCCAGCAGCTTAGAATATGGCTACACCTTC.

This clonotype has a count of ten or more. The V and J genes are TRBV12-3 or TRBV12-4 and TRBJ2-3, with D possibly called TRBD1 or TRBD2 (6 bases each). V dropped 4 bases and J dropped 0 bases, with 17 bases sitting between them. This CDR3 contains 17 residues. The DNA for the CDR3 is TGTGCCAGCAGTTCCACCCATACGGGGGCTAGCACAGATACGCAGTATTTT. Translating gives CASSSTHTGASTDTQYF.

The table lists this clonotype with many counts. The J gene is TRBJ2-3, the V gene TRBV18, with a weak D call TRBD2 (5 bases). V shed 4 bases and J shed 5 bases, with 7 bases lying between them. The germline V gene encodes CDR1 KGHSH and CDR2 LQKENI. This CDR3 comprises 12 residues. The CDR3 nucleotides read TGTGCCAGCTCACGGGAGAGAGATACGCAGTATTTT. Its protein is CASSRERDTQYF.

The V call is TRBV5-1, the J call TRBJ2-7; the D is unclear. The ends were cut back, 3 bases at V and 3 bases at J, with 13 bases in the middle. The germline V gene has CDR1 SGHRS and CDR2 YFSETQ. The CDR3 is made up of 14 amino acids. CDR3 sequence: CASSSSATHYEQYF. The CDR3 DNA reads TGCGCCAGCAGCTCCAGCGCGACACACTACGAGCAGTACTTC.

This clonotype was seen at least ten times. This chain links TRBV6-1 with TRBJ2-5; no firm D call. V lost 6 bases and J 1 base, leaving 15 bases between the germline ends. The V gene's germline CDR1 is MNHNS and CDR2 SASEGT. This CDR3 has 15 residues. The chain's CDR3 is CASRGSSASQETQYF. For the CDR3, the DNA is TGTGCCAGCAGGGGGTCTTCGGCGTCCCAAGAGACCCAGTACTTC.

This clonotype was observed a handful of times. The CDR3 region is CASRHGQEQYF. For the CDR3, the DNA is TGTGCCAGCAGACACGGACAGGAGCAGTACTTC. V usage is TRBV28 and J usage is TRBJ2-7; D may be TRBD1 (6 bases). The CDR3 has 11 amino acids. V dropped 6 bases and J dropped 7 bases, with 10 bases sitting between them. The germline V gene has CDR1 MDHEN and CDR2 SYDVKM.

The sample holds many counts of this clonotype. This chain links TRBV12-3 or TRBV12-4 with TRBJ2-2, with 7 nucleotides matching TRBD2. The CDR3 loop spans 15 amino acids. V dropped 4 bases and J dropped 2; count of bases not matched to a gene: 4. The CDR3 sequence is CASSSERGNTGELFF. The CDR3 DNA reads as TGTGCCAGCAGTTCGGAGCGGGGAAACACCGGGGAGCTGTTTTTT.

The table lists this clonotype with many counts. The V gene is TRBV7-9, the J gene TRBJ2-3; maybe TRBD2 (6 bases). This CDR3 has 15 amino acids. Trimming removed 7 bases from V and 4 bases from J, with 18 bases in between. From germline, CDR1 is SEHNR and CDR2 FQNEAQ (reference sequence). The CDR3 spells CASKFLDGSSDTQYF. CDR3 DNA: TGTGCCAGCAAATTTTTAGACGGGAGCTCAGATACGCAGTATTTT.

As to this clonotype: This may come from a read error, since a much larger clone is one base off. The J gene is TRBJ2-2, the V gene TRBV19, with D perhaps TRBD1 (7 bases). The CDR3 extends over 15 amino acids. Per the germline V gene, CDR1 is LNHDA and CDR2 is SQIVND (reference sequence). Trimming left V 6 bases short and J 7 bases short, with 18 bases between. CDR3 DNA sequence: TGTGCCAGTAGACAACAGGGCGGGGACAGCGGGGAGCTGTTTTTT. Residues: CASRQQGGDSGELFF.

Note on this clonotype: A much larger clone differs by one base, so this may be a read error. The chain is built from TRBV4-2 and TRBJ2-3; 12 positions agree with TRBD2. Germline V gene sequence: CDR1 LGHNA, CDR2 YNFKEQ. CDR3 length equals 17 residues. CDR3 coding DNA: TGTGCCAGCAACCAAGAGGCTAGCGGGAGGGGCACAGATACGCAGTATTTT. It codes for CASNQEASGRGTDTQYF.

This clonotype came up many times. The rearrangement joins TRBV11-2 to TRBJ2-2, with D perhaps matching TRBD1 or TRBD2 (5 bases each). The CDR3 sequence is 15 residues long. From germline, CDR1 is SGHAT and CDR2 FQNNGV. The V gene lost 3 bases and the J gene lost 3 bases, with 11 bases spanning the gap. The CDR3 DNA reads TGTGCCAGCAGCTTCTTGGGGACGGACACCGGGGAGCTGTTTTTT. Its translation is CASSFLGTDTGELFF.